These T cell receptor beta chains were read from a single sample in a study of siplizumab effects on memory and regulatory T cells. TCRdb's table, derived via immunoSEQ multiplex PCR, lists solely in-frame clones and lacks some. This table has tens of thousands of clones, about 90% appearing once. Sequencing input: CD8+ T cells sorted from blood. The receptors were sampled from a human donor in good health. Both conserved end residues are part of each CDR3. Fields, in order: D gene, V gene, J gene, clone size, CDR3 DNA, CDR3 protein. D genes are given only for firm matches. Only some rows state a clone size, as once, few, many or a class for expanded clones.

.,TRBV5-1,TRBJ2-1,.,TGCGCCAGCAGCTTGGAAACCGACTTATACAATGAGCAGTTCTTC,CASSLETDLYNEQFF
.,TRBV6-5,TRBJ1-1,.,TGTGCCAGCAGTTACTCGAGGGGACTAGGGACTGAAGCTTTCTTT,CASSYSRGLGTEAFF
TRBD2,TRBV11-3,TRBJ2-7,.,TGTGCCAGCAGCCCCCTCCCGGGGGGACCCTACGAGCAGTACTTC,CASSPLPGGPYEQYF
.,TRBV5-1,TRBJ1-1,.,TGCGCCAGCAGCCCTGATGACAGGGAAGCTTTCTTT,CASSPDDREAFF
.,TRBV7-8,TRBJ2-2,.,TGTGCCAGCAACCTCCGGGCAGGAGCCGGGACCGGGGAGCTGTTTTTT,CASNLRAGAGTGELFF
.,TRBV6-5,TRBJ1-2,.,TGTGCCAGCAGTTACACCTGGGCCGGCTCCCGGGACTACACCTTC,CASSYTWAGSRDYTF
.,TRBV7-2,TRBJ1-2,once,TGTGCCAGCAGCTTAATTGGGGCGGACTATGGCTACACCTTC,CASSLIGADYGYTF
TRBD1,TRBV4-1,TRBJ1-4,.,TGCGCCAGCAGCCAAGTTAGGGGACAGCCTAATGAAAAACTGTTTTTT,CASSQVRGQPNEKLFF
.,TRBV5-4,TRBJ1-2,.,TGTGCCAGCAGCCTCCCCGGGGCTCCCTATGGCTACACCTTC,CASSLPGAPYGYTF
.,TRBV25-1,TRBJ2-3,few,TGTGCCAGCAGTGAACCAGGGGAGGCAGATACGCAGTATTTT,CASSEPGEADTQYF
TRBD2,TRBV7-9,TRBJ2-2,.,TGTGCCAGCAGCCTGGCTGGGACTAGCCCTAACGGGGAGCTGTTTTTT,CASSLAGTSPNGELFF
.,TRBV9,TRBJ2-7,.,TGTGCCAGCAGCGTAGGGTCGGCGGGACGCGTCCACGAGCAGTACTTC,CASSVGSAGRVHEQYF
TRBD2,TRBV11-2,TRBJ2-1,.,TGTGCCAGCAGCTTAGATCTTAGCGGGGCTAATGAGCAGTTCTTC,CASSLDLSGANEQFF
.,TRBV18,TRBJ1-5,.,TGTGCCAGCTCACCAGTCGGGACATACCCTTCTCAGCCCCAGCATTTT,CASSPVGTYPSQPQHF
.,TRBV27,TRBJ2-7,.,TGTGCCAGCAGTGACCGGACAAACGAGCAGTACTTC,CASSDRTNEQYF
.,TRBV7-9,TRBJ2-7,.,TGTGCCAGCAGCTTAGTAATCGCTGGTCACGAGCAGTACTTC,CASSLVIAGHEQYF
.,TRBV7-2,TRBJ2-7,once,TGTGCCAGCAGCCCGTCGGGGGCGAACTACGAGCAGTACTTC,CASSPSGANYEQYF
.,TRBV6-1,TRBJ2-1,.,TGTGCCAGCAGTGAAGAGGCTGCCAATGAGCAGTTCTTC,CASSEEAANEQFF
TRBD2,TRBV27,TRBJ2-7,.,TGTGCCAGCAGTTTTAGCGGGGGCCCGCGGGAGCAGTACTTC,CASSFSGGPREQYF
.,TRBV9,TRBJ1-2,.,TGTGCCAGCAGCGTAGGGGGTCCAAAAACACCCTATGGCTACACCTTC,CASSVGGPKTPYGYTF
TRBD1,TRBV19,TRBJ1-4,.,TGTGCCAGTAGTATGATTTACACCGGGACAGGAAATGAAAAACTGTTTTTT,CASSMIYTGTGNEKLFF
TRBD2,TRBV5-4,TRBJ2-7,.,TGTGCCAGCAGCTTGATTGCGGGAGGGCCGGGGAACGAGCAGTACTTC,CASSLIAGGPGNEQYF
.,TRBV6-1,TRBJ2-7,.,TGTGCCAGCAATGAATACTACGAGCAGTACTTC,CASNEYYEQYF
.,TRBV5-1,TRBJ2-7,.,TGCGCCAGCAGCCTGGCTGGGGGAGGCCCTGTGGAGCAGTACTTC,CASSLAGGGPVEQYF
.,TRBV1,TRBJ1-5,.,TGCACCAGCAGATTTAGCAATCAGCCCCAGCATTTT,CTSRFSNQPQHF
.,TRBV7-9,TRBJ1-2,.,TGTGCCAGCAGCCTGAGGACAGACCTCTATGGCTACACCTTC,CASSLRTDLYGYTF
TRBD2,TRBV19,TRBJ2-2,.,TGTGCCAGTAAACTAGCGGGATTGGGGACCGGGGAGCTGTTTTTT,CASKLAGLGTGELFF